A single sample is the source of the 17 T cell receptor beta chains below, sequenced in a study of T cell responses to AZD1222 COVID-19 vaccine. Measured with immunoSEQ multiplex PCR; TCRdb has only the in-frame clones, and not every one. The data hold roughly 180,000 clones, with 85% to 90% observed a single time. The sample in question was peripheral blood, obtained on day 0 of MenACWY control vaccination. The source is an adult in good health.

This clone has only one observation. This sequence joins TRBV27 and TRBJ2-7; D possibly corresponds to TRBD2 (7 bases). CDR3 length equals 13 residues. Trimming stripped 5 bases from V and 5 bases from J, with 13 bases between. Looked up from germline, CDR1 is MNHEY and CDR2 is SMNVEV (reference sequence). The CDR3 is CASSRAGAHEQYF. CDR3 DNA sequence: TGTGCCAGCAGTCGCGCGGGGGCCCACGAGCAGTACTTC.

CDR3 sequence: CASSLGLENEQFF. The CDR3 DNA is TGTGCCAGCAGTTTAGGACTGGAGAACGAGCAGTTCTTC. The chain carries TRBV12-3 or TRBV12-4 and TRBJ2-1; D not certain. The CDR3 spans 13 residues. Trimming stripped 1 base from V and 10 bases from J, with 11 bases between.

The chain links TRBV6-5 to TRBJ2-7; D may be TRBD1 (5 bases). Trimming cost V 0 bases and J 6 bases, with 9 bases left between them. The CDR3 is made up of 13 amino acids. Germline CDR1 reads MNHEY; CDR2 reads SVGAGI. CDR3 region: CASSYSPGFEQYF. CDR3 nucleotide sequence: TGTGCCAGCAGTTACTCGCCAGGGTTCGAGCAGTACTTC.

This sequence joins TRBV2 and TRBJ2-3; 9 nucleotides match TRBD2. Germline CDR1 is SNHLY and CDR2 is FYNNEI. After removal of 4 bases from V and 4 bases from J, the junction contained 15 bases not matched to a gene. The CDR3 runs 18 residues. The CDR3 reads CASSVRRREGVSPDTQYF. CDR3 coding DNA: TGTGCCAGCAGTGTTAGAAGGCGGGAGGGCGTCAGCCCAGATACGCAGTATTTT.

A single count supports this clone. The rearrangement links TRBV7-2 to TRBJ2-7; D might be TRBD1 or TRBD2, each matching 5 bases. V dropped 0 bases and J dropped 0 bases, with 9 bases sitting between them. The CDR3 has 15 residues. The germline V gene has CDR1 SGHTA and CDR2 FQGNSA. CDR3 sequence: CASSLAGTASYEQYF. CDR3 bases: TGTGCCAGCAGCTTAGCGGGGACGGCCTCCTACGAGCAGTACTTC.

This chain connects TRBV7-9 to TRBJ2-2; 8 nucleotides agree with TRBD2. Germline V gives CDR1 SEHNR, CDR2 FQNEAQ (reference sequence). V trimming: 2 bases; J trimming: 0 bases; junction bases outside the gene matches: 2. The CDR3 runs to 16 residues. The CDR3 spells CASSLRRGANTGELFF. The CDR3 nucleotides read TGTGCCAGCAGCTTAAGGCGGGGGGCGAACACCGGGGAGCTGTTTTTT.

The chain carries TRBV15 and TRBJ1-1; unclear D gene. The CDR3 runs 15 residues. V lost 3 bases, J lost 1 base, and 12 bases lay in between. Germline assignment: CDR1 LNHNV and CDR2 YYDKDF (reference sequence). The CDR3 DNA sequence: TGTGCCACCAGCAGCAAGGGCGGACGGAACACTGAAGCTTTCTTT. It specifies CATSSKGGRNTEAFF.

V usage is TRBV19 and J usage is TRBJ1-1, with 7 bases aligning to TRBD1. This CDR3 is 14 amino acids long. Germline CDR1 LNHDA, CDR2 SQIVND (reference sequence). The V and J ends lost 5 bases and 0 bases, in that order; junction bases with no gene match: 3. This chain's CDR3 is CASSSDRLNTEAFF. DNA of the CDR3: TGTGCCAGTAGTTCGGACAGGTTGAACACTGAAGCTTTCTTT.

The chain uses TRBV2 and TRBJ2-7, with 7 bases matching TRBD2. Germline CDR1 is SNHLY and CDR2 is FYNNEI. The length of the CDR3 is 14 residues. Trimming removed 4 bases from V and 2 bases from J; junction bases left unmatched: 5. The CDR3 DNA sequence: TGTGCCAGCAGTGGGGGGACTAAAACCTACGAGCAGTACTTC. Its translation: CASSGGTKTYEQYF. Drawing the rest from reference TRBV2 and TRBJ2-7, the complete variable domain is EPEVTQTPSHQVTQMGQEVILRCVPISNHLYFYWYRQILGQKVEFLVSFYNNEISEKSEIFDDQFSVERPDGSNFTLKIRSTKLEDSAMYFCASSGGTKTYEQYFGPGTRLTVT.

This clone was observed once. The chain combines TRBV2 with TRBJ2-7; tentative D call: TRBD2 (6 bases). Per germline, CDR1 SNHLY and CDR2 FYNNEI. V was pared by 6 bases and J by 3 bases, with 12 bases between. There are 13 residues in the CDR3. Here the CDR3 DNA reads TGTGCCAGCAGGGAGGGGTCCTTCTACGAGCAGTACTTC. It yields the protein CASREGSFYEQYF.

The chain uses TRBV5-1 and TRBJ1-5; a weak D match, TRBD1 (5 bases). Germline V lookup: CDR1 SGHRS, CDR2 YFSETQ. This CDR3 comprises 15 residues. Deletions cut 0 bases from V and 3 bases from J, with 10 bases between. The CDR3 spells CASSLDTGPNQPQHF. As DNA, the CDR3 is TGCGCCAGCAGCTTGGATACAGGCCCCAATCAGCCCCAGCATTTT.

The rearrangement uses TRBV24-1 and TRBJ2-5; 7 bases align to TRBD1. This CDR3 is built from 12 residues. The junction had 6 bases not matched to a gene; V was cut back by 3 bases and J by 12 bases. The germline gives CDR1 KGHDR, CDR2 SFDVKD. The CDR3 DNA is TGTGCCACCAGTGATGGACAGGCCCCAAAGTACTTC. Translating gives CATSDGQAPKYF.

The chain joins TRBV13 to TRBJ1-3; 9 nucleotides line up with TRBD1. After removal of 0 bases from V and 2 bases from J, the junction contained 5 bases not matched to a gene. This CDR3 region has 17 residues. Germline assignment: CDR1 PRHDT and CDR2 FYEKMQ (reference sequence). The CDR3 loop is CASSLGGQGTAGNTIYF. The CDR3, as DNA: TGTGCCAGCAGCTTAGGGGGACAGGGAACTGCTGGAAACACCATATATTTT.

The chain employs TRBV7-2 and TRBJ2-7; D uncertain. CDR1 SGHTA and CDR2 FQGNSA come from the germline V gene. The CDR3 is made up of 14 amino acids. Trimming removed 0 bases at V and 0 bases at J, with 6 bases between. CDR3 sequence (DNA): TGTGCCAGCAGCTTAGCACGGGCCTCCTACGAGCAGTACTTC. As protein: CASSLARASYEQYF.

The rearrangement joins TRBV24-1 to TRBJ2-3; 9 bases match TRBD2. This CDR3 has 14 amino acids. The V and J ends lost 4 bases and 5 bases, in that order; junction bases with no gene match: 3. Per germline, CDR1 KGHDR and CDR2 SFDVKD. CDR3 in DNA: TGTGCCACCAGTGAGACGACTAGCGGAGATACGCAGTATTTT. Encoded protein: CATSETTSGDTQYF.

V usage is TRBV18 and J usage is TRBJ2-3, with D possibly matching TRBD2 (6 bases). The CDR3 sequence is 15 residues long. CDR1 is KGHSH, CDR2 LQKENI, per germline. Trimming pared 3 bases from V and 6 bases from J, leaving 16 bases between. The CDR3 is CASSPLGGGIDTQYF. CDR3 in DNA: TGTGCCAGCTCACCTTTGGGGGGAGGAATTGATACGCAGTATTTT. The whole variable domain, filled in from reference TRBV18 and TRBJ2-3, reads NAGVMQNPRHLVRRRGQEARLRCSPMKGHSHVYWYRQLPEEGLKFMVYLQKENIIDESGMPKERFSAEFPKEGPSILRIQQVVRGDSAAYFCASSPLGGGIDTQYFGPGTRLTVL.

CDR3 protein: CASSSATGYEQYF. CDR3 DNA sequence: TGTGCCAGCAGTTCGGCCACAGGTTACGAGCAGTACTTC. V and J are TRBV7-9 and TRBJ2-7; TRBD1 is a possible D gene (5 bases). Germline CDR1 is SEHNR and CDR2 is FQNEAQ (reference sequence). V was clipped by 6 bases and J by 4 bases, with 13 bases between them. CDR3 length: 13 residues. The whole variable domain, filled in from reference TRBV7-9 and TRBJ2-7, reads DTGVSQNPRHKITKRGQNVTFRCDPISEHNRLYWYRQTLGQGPEFLTYFQNEAQLEKSRLLSDRFSAERPKGSFSTLEIQRTEQGDSAMYLCASSSATGYEQYFGPGTRLTVT.